This TCR beta chain derives from a study of CD8 T cells in ankylosing spondylitis. General study points: Ankylosing spondylitis blood appeared to carry a characteristic TCR beta motif of under ten highly homologous variants. In synovial fluid and blood from reactive arthritis, some motif variants were previously reported. Significant enrichment of disease-linked clones was reported in matched ankylosing spondylitis synovial fluid.

This clonotype was picked up a small number of times. Antigen specificity is unknown. The CDR3 length is 15 residues. CDR1 and CDR2 from the germline V gene are SEHNR and FQNEAQ (reference sequence). The V end lost 4 bases, the J end lost 7 bases, and 17 bases lay between the germline ends. With molecular barcodes, quantitative 5'-RACE was used to make the TCR beta libraries. TCRdb itself ran the 5' RACE reads through MiXCR, one entry per CDR3 protein. The table records about 750,000 distinct CDR3 sequences, 15% to 20% of them present only once. The chain employs TRBV7-9 and TRBJ2-1, with unresolved D. This TCR was sampled from a male donor with ankylosing spondylitis. Sequenced: blood, either unsorted or a sorted T cell fraction (not recorded which). The DNA for the CDR3 is TGTGCCAGCAGCTCCCGTCAGGCTCTGACTAATGAGCAGTTCTTC. This translates into CASSSRQALTNEQFF.